This T cell receptor beta chain emerged from a study of blood T cell repertoires in COVID-19. The V and J ends lost 1 base and 2 bases respectively, with 12 bases between them. Germline V gives CDR1 SGHTA, CDR2 FQGTGA. The CDR3 covers 17 residues. Source study methods: The authors estimated nucleated cell counts from reference gene primer amplification. Libraries were prepared by immunoSEQ multiplex PCR; TCRdb keeps only in-frame clonotypes and omits some of them. That table is the source of V, J and clone size, and D and trimming were worked out from the DNA. This table holds over 450,000 clones, approximately 91% found once.

This receptor was identified in a woman aged 45 to 65 with COVID-19, enrolled during active disease. This chain links TRBV7-3 with TRBJ2-6; D is unresolved. The specimen sequenced was peripheral blood. The CDR3 reads CASSLMGQVAGANVLTF. Written as DNA, the CDR3 is TGTGCCAGCAGCTTAATGGGCCAGGTTGCTGGGGCCAACGTCCTGACTTTC.